This is a list of T cell receptor beta chains from one sample in a study of metastatic and nonmetastatic thyroid tumors. From the PCR reads, TCRdb re-called clones with MiXCR. The sample has roughly 1,900 clones; around 9.9% are singletons. Sequencing input: tumor tissue. These TCRs come from a female donor with papillary thyroid cancer or a benign thyroid nodule (not recorded which). Some clones in this sample may be carry-over from other donors' samples. The CDR3 runs from the conserved cysteine through the conserved F or W. D genes are given only for firm matches. Some rows have no size entry. The others give once, few or many, or a class for an expanded clone.

v_call	d_call	j_call	clone_size	cdr3_nt	cdr3_aa
TRBV11-1	TRBD2	TRBJ2-3	medium-sized	TGTGCCAGCAGCTTAGGGCCTAGCGGAGGGGAAGATACGCAGTATTTT	CASSLGPSGGEDTQYF
TRBV11-3	TRBD2	TRBJ2-7	medium-sized	TGTGCCAGCAGCTTAGGAGCGGGCCTTATCGGGGGGTCCTCCTACGAGCAGTACTTC	CASSLGAGLIGGSSYEQYF
TRBV19	-	TRBJ1-5	large	TGTGCCAGTAGTGACGGGGTGTATCAGCCCCAGCATTTT	CASSDGVYQPQHF
TRBV3-1	-	TRBJ1-2	-	TGTGCCAGCAGCCAGATAGGTGGCAGGGGCAATGGCTACACCTTC	CASSQIGGRGNGYTF
TRBV6-1	TRBD1	TRBJ1-2	large	TGTGCCAGCAGCCACAGGGGGGATGGCTACACCTTC	CASSHRGDGYTF
TRBV19	TRBD2	TRBJ2-5	many	TGTGCCAGTAGACTCGCGGGAGCCCAAGAGACCCAGTACTTC	CASRLAGAQETQYF
TRBV5-1	-	TRBJ2-5	-	TGCGCCAGCAGCTTGGCCCCATGCCGGCAAGAGACCCAGTACTTC	CASSLAPCRQETQYF
TRBV5-4	TRBD2	TRBJ2-2	many	TGTGCCAGCAGCTTGGTGGTGATAGCGGGGAACACCGGGGAGCTGTTTTTT	CASSLVVIAGNTGELFF
TRBV28	-	TRBJ1-4	medium-sized	TGTGCCAGCAGTTTGACCGACGCCGGGGGTGAAAAACTGTTTTTT	CASSLTDAGGEKLFF
TRBV12-3/TRBV12-4	-	TRBJ2-2	medium-sized	TGTGCCAGCAAAGAGCAGACCGGGGAGCTGTTTTTT	CASKEQTGELFF
TRBV5-1	-	TRBJ1-4	many	TGCGCCAGCAGCTTGCGGGGTGGCGCTGAAAAACTGTTTTTT	CASSLRGGAEKLFF
TRBV6-1	TRBD2	TRBJ2-7	large	TGTGCCAGCAGGTGGGGAGCGGGGGGCGCCCCCTACGAGCAGTACTTC	CASRWGAGGAPYEQYF
TRBV6-5	TRBD1	TRBJ1-5	medium-sized	TGTGCCAGCAGTTACTCGCTACCCGGGACAGCCAATCAGCCCCAGCATTTT	CASSYSLPGTANQPQHF
TRBV27	TRBD2	TRBJ2-7	medium-sized	TGTGCCAGCAGTTTAAGGGCGGGGGGGTTTCTCGAGCAGTACTTC	CASSLRAGGFLEQYF
TRBV5-1	TRBD2	TRBJ2-4	few	TGCGCCAGCAGCTCGACTTATTATAGCGGGAGCCAGAGTATGTCCAAAAACATTCAGTACTTC	CASSSTYYSGSQSMSKNIQYF
TRBV20-1	-	TRBJ1-4	many	TGCAGTGTCCTGGACAGCGGTAATGAAAAACTGTTTTTT	CSVLDSGNEKLFF
TRBV20-1	-	TRBJ2-2	-	TGCAGTGCTAGAGCTTTAGCGGAGGGTCAGAACACCGGGGAGCTGTTTTTT	CSARALAEGQNTGELFF
TRBV6-1	-	TRBJ1-2	large	TGTGCCAGCACTCCGGCCAGGGTGGGTTATGGCTACACCTTC	CASTPARVGYGYTF
TRBV19	-	TRBJ1-2	-	TGTGCCAGTAGTGTCGTGACATCATCTATTGGCTACACCTTC	CASSVVTSSIGYTF
TRBV20-1	-	TRBJ2-1	medium-sized	TGCAGTGCTACACGGGGTTCATACAATGAGCAGTTCTTC	CSATRGSYNEQFF
TRBV6-1	-	TRBJ2-5	-	TGTGCCAGCAGTCAAGGGCAGGGCAGCGGGGAGACCCAGTACTTC	CASSQGQGSGETQYF
TRBV27	-	TRBJ2-3	few	TGTGCCAGCCAAGGAAGAGGCCAGGGGACAGATACGCAGTATTTT	CASQGRGQGTDTQYF
TRBV12-3/TRBV12-4	-	TRBJ1-3	-	TGTGCCAGCAGTCATACGGGACTTGAAAACACCATATATTTT	CASSHTGLENTIYF
TRBV10-3	TRBD1	TRBJ2-2	medium-sized	TGTGCCATCAGGGAGAGGACAGGGAGTAATCCGAACACCGGGGAGCTGTTTTTT	CAIRERTGSNPNTGELFF
TRBV5-4	-	TRBJ2-5	many	TGTGCCAGCAGCTCAAGGGGCGGGGAGACCCAGTACTTC	CASSSRGGETQYF
TRBV7-9	TRBD1	TRBJ1-2	medium-sized	TGTGCCAGCAGCAGACAGGGGTCCACCTTC	CASSRQGSTF
TRBV7-3	TRBD2	TRBJ2-1	medium-sized	TGTGCCAGCAGCCGCACTAGCGGGGACGATGAGCAGTTCTTC	CASSRTSGDDEQFF
TRBV6-6	-	TRBJ1-5	medium-sized	TGTGCCAGCAGTTATGAGCTATTAAATCAGCCCCAGCATTTT	CASSYELLNQPQHF
TRBV2	-	TRBJ1-2	medium-sized	TGTGCCAGCATGAAAGGACAGACTTATGGCTACACCTTC	CASMKGQTYGYTF